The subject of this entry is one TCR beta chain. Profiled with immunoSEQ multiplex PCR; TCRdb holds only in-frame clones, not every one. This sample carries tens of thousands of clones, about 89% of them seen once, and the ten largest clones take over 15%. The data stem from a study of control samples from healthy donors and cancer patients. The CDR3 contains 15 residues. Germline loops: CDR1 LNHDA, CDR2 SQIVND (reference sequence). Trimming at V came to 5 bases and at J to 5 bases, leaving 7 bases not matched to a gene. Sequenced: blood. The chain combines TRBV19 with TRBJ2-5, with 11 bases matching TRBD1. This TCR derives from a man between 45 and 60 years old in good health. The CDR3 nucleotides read TGTGCCAGTAGTCCCGGACAGGGGGCATGGGAGACCCAGTACTTC. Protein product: CASSPGQGAWETQYF. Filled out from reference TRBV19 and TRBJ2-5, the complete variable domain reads DGGITQSPKYLFRKEGQNVTLSCEQNLNHDAMYWYRQDPGQGLRLIYYSQIVNDFQKGDIAEGYSVSREKKESFPLTVTSAQKNPTAFYLCASSPGQGAWETQYFGPGTRLLVL.